The rows below give T cell receptor beta chains drawn from one sample of a study of blood T cell repertoires in COVID-19. Sequencing used immunoSEQ multiplex PCR; TCRdb keeps in-frame clones, though not all of them. The sample yields 250,000 or so clones, about 88% seen once. Source material: peripheral blood. The receptors derive from a woman aged 55-70 years with COVID-19, enrolled during active disease. Each CDR3 is given with its conserved first and last residue. Each record gives: J gene, D gene, clone size, V gene, CDR3 protein, CDR3 DNA. A D gene is named only where the DNA matches it firmly. Clone size is given for some rows only: seen once, a few or many times, or a class if the clone is expanded.

>TRBJ2-1|NA|NA|TRBV6-5
CASSRSGTSYNEQFF
TGTGCCAGCAGTCGTAGCGGAACTAGCTACAATGAGCAGTTCTTC
>TRBJ1-2|TRBD1|NA|TRBV30
CAWSGRTGYGYTF
TGTGCCTGGAGTGGGCGGACAGGCTATGGCTACACCTTC
>TRBJ2-5|TRBD2|NA|TRBV4-2
CASSQGGGSERETQYF
TGTGCCAGCAGCCAAGGGGGCGGGAGTGAACGAGAGACCCAGTACTTC
>TRBJ2-3|TRBD2|NA|TRBV7-2
CASSSSRAGGPPDTQYF
TGTGCCAGCAGCTCCTCTCGGGCGGGAGGGCCACCAGATACGCAGTATTTT
>TRBJ2-3|TRBD2|NA|TRBV4-2
CASSHSREGGPKDTQYF
TGTGCCAGCAGCCACTCGCGGGAGGGAGGGCCGAAAGATACGCAGTATTTT
>TRBJ2-3|TRBD2|many|TRBV6-5
CASRPSGVDTQYF
TGTGCCAGCAGACCTAGCGGGGTGGATACGCAGTATTTT
>TRBJ1-5|TRBD1|NA|TRBV19
CASSIGGQVGNQPQHF
TGTGCCAGTAGTATAGGGGGACAGGTGGGCAATCAGCCCCAGCATTTT
>TRBJ2-7|TRBD2|few|TRBV27
CASSPPSGRAHEQYF
TGTGCCAGCAGTCCCCCTAGCGGGAGGGCACACGAGCAGTACTTC
>TRBJ2-7|NA|NA|TRBV15
CATSKDRGPYEQYF
TGTGCCACCAGCAAAGACAGAGGCCCCTACGAGCAGTACTTC
>TRBJ2-3|NA|NA|TRBV3-1/TRBV3-2
CASSQTGLSTDTQYF
TGTGCCAGCAGCCAAACAGGGTTGAGCACAGATACGCAGTATTTT
>TRBJ1-1|NA|NA|TRBV30
CAWSVGLGTEAFF
TGTGCCTGGAGTGTGGGGCTGGGCACTGAAGCTTTCTTT
>TRBJ2-3|NA|once|TRBV20-1
CSPEGTDTQYF
TGCAGTCCGGAGGGGACAGATACGCAGTATTTT
>TRBJ1-3|NA|NA|TRBV27
CASSLTPRLGSGNTIYF
TGTGCCAGCAGTTTAACGCCCAGGCTGGGTAGTGGAAACACCATATATTTT
>TRBJ1-2|TRBD1|once|TRBV19
CASSIGHRQGDNYGYTF
TGTGCCAGTAGTATAGGCCATCGACAGGGCGATAACTATGGCTACACCTTC
>TRBJ1-3|TRBD1|NA|TRBV28
CASRSSFIAGTGYGNTIYF
TGTGCCAGCAGGTCTTCATTCATCGCCGGGACAGGGTACGGAAACACCATATATTTT
>TRBJ1-5|NA|medium-sized|TRBV24-1
CATSEERTGGSNQPQHF
TGTGCCACCAGTGAGGAACGGACGGGGGGTAGCAATCAGCCCCAGCATTTT
>TRBJ1-6|TRBD1|NA|TRBV7-3
CASSLYDRGRNSPLHF
TGTGCCAGCAGCTTATACGACAGGGGGCGGAATTCACCCCTCCACTTT
>TRBJ1-2|TRBD1|NA|TRBV3-1/TRBV3-2
CASSQALSPGQGNYGYTF
TGTGCCAGCAGCCAAGCCTTAAGCCCGGGACAGGGCAACTATGGCTACACCTTC
>TRBJ1-2|TRBD1|NA|TRBV5-1
CASSSPGQGARGYTF
TGCGCCAGCAGCTCTCCGGGACAGGGGGCGCGTGGCTACACCTTC
>TRBJ1-2|NA|few|TRBV27
CASSLSRANYGYTF
TGTGCCAGCAGTTTATCGAGGGCTAACTATGGCTACACCTTC
>TRBJ2-3|TRBD1|few|TRBV28
CASSVQGSDTQYF
TGTGCCAGCAGTGTACAGGGGTCAGATACGCAGTATTTT
>TRBJ2-3|NA|few|TRBV11-3
CASSFDTDTDTQYF
TGTGCCAGCAGCTTCGACACGGACACAGATACGCAGTATTTT
>TRBJ2-1|NA|NA|TRBV30
CAWNTVVYNEQFF
TGTGCCTGGAATACAGTGGTCTACAATGAGCAGTTCTTC
>TRBJ2-5|TRBD1|NA|TRBV6-5
CASSPGGATGETQYF
TGTGCCAGCAGTCCAGGGGGCGCGACAGGAGAGACCCAGTACTTC
>TRBJ1-3|NA|NA|TRBV28
CASSSYPPGGNTIYF
TGTGCCAGCAGTTCATACCCCCCGGGAGGAAACACCATATATTTT
>TRBJ1-2|TRBD1|NA|TRBV6-5
CASTKTGSYGYTF
TGTGCCAGCACCAAGACAGGGAGCTATGGCTACACCTTC
>TRBJ1-1|NA|once|TRBV19
CASSFAGTITEAFF
TGTGCCAGTAGTTTCGCCGGGACAATCACTGAAGCTTTCTTT
>TRBJ1-1|TRBD1|NA|TRBV5-1
CASSLFSGGVNTEAFF
TGCGCCAGCAGCCTTTTCTCAGGGGGCGTGAACACTGAAGCTTTCTTT
>TRBJ1-2|TRBD1|NA|TRBV30
CAWSNYGQGDNYGYTF
TGTGCCTGGAGTAACTATGGACAGGGAGATAACTATGGCTACACCTTC
>TRBJ1-3|NA|NA|TRBV11-2
CASSSSGVAGNTIYF
TGTGCCAGCAGCTCCTCAGGGGTGGCTGGAAACACCATATATTTT
>TRBJ1-2|NA|NA|TRBV6-5
CASNREGDIYGYTF
TGTGCCAGCAACCGCGAGGGGGACATCTATGGCTACACCTTC
>TRBJ1-2|NA|NA|TRBV2
CASSERSGQGFLGYTF
TGTGCCAGCAGTGAACGATCGGGACAAGGTTTTCTAGGCTACACCTTC
>TRBJ1-2|NA|NA|TRBV28
CASSPGRGAQGYGYTF
TGTGCCAGCAGTCCAGGTCGCGGGGCGCAGGGCTATGGCTACACCTTC
>TRBJ2-7|TRBD2|NA|TRBV6-5
CASSFGTSGRYEQYF
TGTGCCAGCAGTTTCGGGACTAGCGGGAGGTACGAGCAGTACTTC
>TRBJ2-1|NA|NA|TRBV29-1
CSVDPSGSYNEQFF
TGCAGCGTTGATCCTTCGGGCTCCTACAATGAGCAGTTCTTC
>TRBJ1-3|TRBD1|NA|TRBV7-6
CASSMRPNRGSGNTIYF
TGTGCCAGCAGCATGAGGCCCAACAGGGGGTCTGGAAACACCATATATTTT
>TRBJ1-4|NA|NA|TRBV7-2
CASSSQFATNEKLFF
TGTGCCAGCAGCTCCCAGTTTGCAACTAATGAAAAACTGTTTTTT
>TRBJ1-4|NA|few|TRBV5-4
CASSSSGIGEKLFF
TGTGCCAGCAGCTCCAGCGGGATAGGTGAAAAACTGTTTTTT
>TRBJ2-7|NA|few|TRBV7-2
CASSYDRGYEQYF
TGTGCCAGCAGCTATGACAGAGGCTACGAGCAGTACTTC
>TRBJ1-2|NA|once|TRBV6-5
CASSYGSGVFYGYTF
TGTGCCAGCAGTTATGGATCAGGGGTCTTCTATGGCTACACCTTC
>TRBJ1-1|NA|NA|TRBV12-2
CASRLARRGAFF
TGTGCAAGTCGCTTAGCACGAAGAGGAGCTTTCTTT
>TRBJ1-1|TRBD1|NA|TRBV6-5
CASSPQGSKAFF
TGTGCCAGCAGCCCACAGGGGTCAAAAGCTTTCTTT
>TRBJ1-2|TRBD1|NA|TRBV6-1
CASSELIGQGLSYYGYTF
TGTGCCAGCAGTGAACTGATAGGACAGGGGCTGAGCTACTATGGCTACACCTTC
>TRBJ1-1|NA|NA|TRBV4-1
CASSQAEKNTEAFF
TGCGCCAGCAGCCAAGCTGAGAAGAACACTGAAGCTTTCTTT
>TRBJ1-4|TRBD1|NA|TRBV18
CASSSGQREKLFF
TGTGCCAGCTCGTCGGGACAGCGGGAAAAACTGTTTTTT
>TRBJ2-1|TRBD2|NA|TRBV12-5
CASGRGVNNEQFF
TGTGCTAGTGGGCGGGGGGTCAACAATGAGCAGTTCTTC
>TRBJ1-2|NA|NA|TRBV5-1
CASSPRTRTNYGYTF
TGCGCCAGCAGCCCCCGGACACGAACCAACTATGGCTACACCTTC
>TRBJ2-1|TRBD2|NA|TRBV7-2
CASSLGGLGGNEQFF
TGTGCCAGCAGCTTAGGAGGACTAGGAGGCAATGAGCAGTTCTTC